These T cell receptor beta chains were read from a single sample in a study of T-cell memory formation after mild COVID-19. TCRdb called the 5' RACE reads again in MiXCR, with one record for every CDR3 protein. This table has fewer than 200,000 distinct CDR3 sequences, 18% appearing once. The sequenced sample consisted of PBMCs or a T cell subset sorted from them (not recorded which). The receptor set was obtained from a man aged 18 to 30 who had mild COVID-19 (a few samples of this study predate the infection). Cell type and time point are not known. Each CDR3 is given with its conserved first and last residue. D genes are given only for firm matches. Size is stated for part of the rows, as once, few or many counts, or as a class when the clone is expanded.

clone_size j_call v_call d_call cdr3_nt cdr3_aa
- TRBJ1-2 TRBV5-1 - TGCGCCAGCAGCCAACAGGGTAGCGGCTCTAACTATGGCTACACCTTC CASSQQGSGSNYGYTF
- TRBJ1-2 TRBV27 TRBD1 TGTGCCAGCAGTTCACAGGGGAACTATGGCTACACCTTC CASSSQGNYGYTF
- TRBJ2-2 TRBV24-1 TRBD2 TGTGCCACCAGTGATTTACCCAGCGGGGGGGGAAACACCGGGGAGCTGTTTTTT CATSDLPSGGGNTGELFF
many TRBJ1-2 TRBV7-9 TRBD1 TGTGCCAGCAGCTTAGGGCGGCTTAGGGACAGCAACTATGGCTACACCTTC CASSLGRLRDSNYGYTF
once TRBJ2-2 TRBV7-9 - TGTGCCAGCAGCTTATCGTTTTTACTCGGCGATACCGGGGAGCTGTTTTTT CASSLSFLLGDTGELFF
few TRBJ1-1 TRBV14 - TGTGCCAGCAGCGTACAGCCTAACACTGAAGCTTTCTTT CASSVQPNTEAFF
few TRBJ1-1 TRBV5-1 - TGCGCCAGCAGCTCCAGGGCGTTGGGGGAGAGAACTGAAGCTTTCTTT CASSSRALGERTEAFF
- TRBJ1-2 TRBV10-3 - TGTGCCATCAGTGACACCTATGGCTACACCTTC CAISDTYGYTF
few TRBJ2-3 TRBV7-2 - TGTGCCAGCAGCTTAGCTTCCGTAACGGCCGGAGAGGATACGCAGTATTTT CASSLASVTAGEDTQYF
- TRBJ1-5 TRBV6-2/TRBV6-3 - TGTGCCAGCAGTTACGCAGGCGCCCCGGCCCAGCATTTT CASSYAGAPAQHF
many TRBJ2-2 TRBV6-5 - TGTGCCAGCAGCCTCAGGGTATTCACCGGGGAGCTGTTTTTT CASSLRVFTGELFF
- TRBJ2-3 TRBV6-2/TRBV6-3 - TGTGCCAGCAACCCTTGGGGAGGCCCAGATACGCAGTATTTT CASNPWGGPDTQYF
few TRBJ2-3 TRBV4-3 TRBD1 TGCGCCAGCAGCCAAGACTTGGGACAGCCGACAGATACGCAGTATTTT CASSQDLGQPTDTQYF
- TRBJ2-6 TRBV6-2/TRBV6-3 - TGTGCCAGCAGTTTCCAGGCAGCTGGGGCCAACGTCCTGACTTTC CASSFQAAGANVLTF
- TRBJ1-5 TRBV7-9 - TGTGCCAGCAGCTTCCACGGCAATCAGCCCCAGCATTTT CASSFHGNQPQHF
- TRBJ1-2 TRBV15 TRBD1 TGTGCCACCAGCAGAGAAGGACAGGAAGCCAACTATGGCTACACCTTC CATSREGQEANYGYTF
few TRBJ1-5 TRBV3-1 - TGTGCCAGCAGCCAAGCCAGGGGCAATCAGCCCCAGCATTTT CASSQARGNQPQHF
few TRBJ1-3 TRBV7-9 - TGTGCCAGCAGCCCCCCCGCGGGCACCATATATTTT CASSPPAGTIYF
- TRBJ2-1 TRBV7-2 - TGTGCCAGCAGCCGACACCGCACCTACAATGAGCAGTTCTTC CASSRHRTYNEQFF
many TRBJ2-1 TRBV5-1 - TGCGCCAGCAGCTTCGATCAGTCTTCCTACAATGAGCAGTTCTTC CASSFDQSSYNEQFF
few TRBJ2-1 TRBV7-9 - TGTGCCAGCAGCTCGCCGGGACCCCGCCCCCATGAGCAGTTCTTC CASSSPGPRPHEQFF
- TRBJ2-3 TRBV4-3 TRBD2 TGCGCCAGCAGCCGATCCGGGACTAGCGAAAATACGCAGTATTTT CASSRSGTSENTQYF
few TRBJ2-2 TRBV4-3 - TGCGCCAGCAGCCCCGAGGGGCCGGGGGCGACGAACACCGGGGAGCTGTTTTTT CASSPEGPGATNTGELFF
few TRBJ2-7 TRBV2 TRBD1 TGTGCCAGCAGAGTCCGGGACAGGGCCGTAAACGAGCAGTACTTC CASRVRDRAVNEQYF
- TRBJ1-2 TRBV5-1 - TGCGCCAGCAGCCTTAAGCCCGTGGGTGGCTACACCTTC CASSLKPVGGYTF
- TRBJ2-5 TRBV9 - TGTGCCAGCAGCGCCTTCGGGCTACAGGGCGGAGAGACCCAGTACTTC CASSAFGLQGGETQYF
few TRBJ2-5 TRBV12-3/TRBV12-4 TRBD2 TGTGCCAGCAGTTCCAGCGGGGGGGCTCAAGAGACCCAGTACTTC CASSSSGGAQETQYF
- TRBJ1-5 TRBV19 - TGTGCCAGTAGTATACAAACAGGAGAGAACGGTCAGCCCCAGCATTTT CASSIQTGENGQPQHF
few TRBJ2-7 TRBV5-1 - TGCGCCAGCAGCTTGGGTACCTCGAACGCCTACGAGCAGTACTTC CASSLGTSNAYEQYF
few TRBJ2-7 TRBV5-1 TRBD1 TGCGCCAGCAGCGGGACAGGGTCCCCCTACGAGCAGTACTTC CASSGTGSPYEQYF
- TRBJ1-2 TRBV7-9 - TGTGCCAGCAGCTTAGGAACGGCTAACTATGGCTACACCTTC CASSLGTANYGYTF
- TRBJ2-2 TRBV11-2 - TGTGCCAGCAGCTTAGATCCTAGGGGGCGCGGGGTTTTT CASSLDPRGRGVF
few TRBJ2-3 TRBV11-2 - TGTGCCAGCAGCTTAGATCCGGTGGATACGCAGTATTTT CASSLDPVDTQYF
- TRBJ1-3 TRBV6-5 TRBD1 TGTGCCAGCAGTTACGGGGTTCAGGGGGCCTCTGGAAACACCATATATTTT CASSYGVQGASGNTIYF
- TRBJ2-1 TRBV20-1 TRBD2 TGCAGTGCTAGAAATAGCGGGGGGGCCGATGAGCAGTTCTTC CSARNSGGADEQFF
- TRBJ1-2 TRBV20-1 TRBD1 TGCAGTGCTGGACAGGGGGCGTATGGCTACACCTTC CSAGQGAYGYTF
few TRBJ2-5 TRBV20-1 - TGCAGTGCTTCTATTGACGGGGCTGAGACCCAGTACTTC CSASIDGAETQYF
few TRBJ1-1 TRBV7-2 - TGTGCCAGCAGCTTGACGGGAACGAACACTGAAGCTTTCTTT CASSLTGTNTEAFF
- TRBJ1-5 TRBV6-6 TRBD1 TGTGCCAGCAGAGATCGGACAGGGAAACGCAATCAGCCCCAGCATTTT CASRDRTGKRNQPQHF
- TRBJ2-3 TRBV5-1 TRBD2 TGCGCCAGCAGAACTAGCGGCGCTAGCACAGATACGCAGTATTTT CASRTSGASTDTQYF
- TRBJ1-3 TRBV5-1 - TGCGCCAGCAGCTTTATGGCAGGAGAAAACACCATATATTTT CASSFMAGENTIYF
- TRBJ2-1 TRBV11-2 - TGTGCCAGCAGCTCGGCCGGGACATCAACCGGTCGGGGGCAGTTCTTC CASSSAGTSTGRGQFF
few TRBJ1-2 TRBV7-9 - TGTGCCAGCAGGCGGGGGAACTATGGCTACACCTTC CASRRGNYGYTF
few TRBJ2-3 TRBV7-2 - TGTGCCAGCAGCTTAGGGGCCAACACAGATACGCAGTATTTT CASSLGANTDTQYF
- TRBJ2-5 TRBV2 - TGTGCCAGCGCCGGGGCTGCGGCTTACCAAGAGACCCAGTACTTC CASAGAAAYQETQYF
few TRBJ1-6 TRBV28 - TGTGCCAGCAGTTTTATGCAGGGTTATTCACCCCTCCACTTT CASSFMQGYSPLHF
few TRBJ2-3 TRBV12-3/TRBV12-4 TRBD2 TGTGCCAGCACTCCTCGGACTAGCCCCCCCACAGATACGCAGTATTTT CASTPRTSPPTDTQYF
- TRBJ1-2 TRBV3-1 TRBD1 TGTGCCAGCAGCCAAGTGACAGGGTCCTATAACTATGGCTACACCTTC CASSQVTGSYNYGYTF
few TRBJ2-1 TRBV7-2 TRBD1 TGTGCCAGCAGCTCCCGGGACAGCGTATACAATGAGCAGTTCTTC CASSSRDSVYNEQFF
- TRBJ1-5 TRBV20-1 - TGCAGTGCTAGGCGAGGGGGGGCGAAGGAGCCCCAGCATTTT CSARRGGAKEPQHF
- TRBJ2-4 TRBV12-3/TRBV12-4 - TGTGCCAGCAAATTAAGGGGGTCTGTTGACATTCAGTACTTC CASKLRGSVDIQYF
few TRBJ1-2 TRBV12-3/TRBV12-4 - TGTGCCAGCAGTTTATTAAGGGGTGGGGGCTACACCTTC CASSLLRGGGYTF
few TRBJ1-2 TRBV18 - TGTGCCAGCTCACCAACCCGTAGGGGCTATGGCTACACCTTC CASSPTRRGYGYTF
- TRBJ2-5 TRBV7-7 - TGTGCTAGCAGCATCCGGGACGGAGGGGAGACCCAGTACTTC CASSIRDGGETQYF
few TRBJ2-7 TRBV21-1 - TGTGCCAGCAGCAAAGGGAGGATCCCGACACGGGTTGAGCAGTACTTC CASSKGRIPTRVEQYF
few TRBJ1-1 TRBV5-1 - TGCGCCAGCAGCTCGGGCCCAGGGGTGGGGACTGAAGCTTTCTTT CASSSGPGVGTEAFF
- TRBJ1-5 TRBV7-2 - TGTGCCAGCAGCTCTTACGGGGGTAATCAGCCCAAGCATTTT CASSSYGGNQPKHF
- TRBJ1-2 TRBV5-1 - TGCGCCAGCAGCTTGGGCGGGCCTAACTATGGCTACACCTTC CASSLGGPNYGYTF
few TRBJ2-2 TRBV4-3 - TGCGCCAGCAGCCAAGACCCCGGGGTGAGCGGGGAGCTGTTTTTT CASSQDPGVSGELFF
many TRBJ2-3 TRBV29-1 - TGCAGCGTTGACCCGGCCGATACGCAGTATTTT CSVDPADTQYF